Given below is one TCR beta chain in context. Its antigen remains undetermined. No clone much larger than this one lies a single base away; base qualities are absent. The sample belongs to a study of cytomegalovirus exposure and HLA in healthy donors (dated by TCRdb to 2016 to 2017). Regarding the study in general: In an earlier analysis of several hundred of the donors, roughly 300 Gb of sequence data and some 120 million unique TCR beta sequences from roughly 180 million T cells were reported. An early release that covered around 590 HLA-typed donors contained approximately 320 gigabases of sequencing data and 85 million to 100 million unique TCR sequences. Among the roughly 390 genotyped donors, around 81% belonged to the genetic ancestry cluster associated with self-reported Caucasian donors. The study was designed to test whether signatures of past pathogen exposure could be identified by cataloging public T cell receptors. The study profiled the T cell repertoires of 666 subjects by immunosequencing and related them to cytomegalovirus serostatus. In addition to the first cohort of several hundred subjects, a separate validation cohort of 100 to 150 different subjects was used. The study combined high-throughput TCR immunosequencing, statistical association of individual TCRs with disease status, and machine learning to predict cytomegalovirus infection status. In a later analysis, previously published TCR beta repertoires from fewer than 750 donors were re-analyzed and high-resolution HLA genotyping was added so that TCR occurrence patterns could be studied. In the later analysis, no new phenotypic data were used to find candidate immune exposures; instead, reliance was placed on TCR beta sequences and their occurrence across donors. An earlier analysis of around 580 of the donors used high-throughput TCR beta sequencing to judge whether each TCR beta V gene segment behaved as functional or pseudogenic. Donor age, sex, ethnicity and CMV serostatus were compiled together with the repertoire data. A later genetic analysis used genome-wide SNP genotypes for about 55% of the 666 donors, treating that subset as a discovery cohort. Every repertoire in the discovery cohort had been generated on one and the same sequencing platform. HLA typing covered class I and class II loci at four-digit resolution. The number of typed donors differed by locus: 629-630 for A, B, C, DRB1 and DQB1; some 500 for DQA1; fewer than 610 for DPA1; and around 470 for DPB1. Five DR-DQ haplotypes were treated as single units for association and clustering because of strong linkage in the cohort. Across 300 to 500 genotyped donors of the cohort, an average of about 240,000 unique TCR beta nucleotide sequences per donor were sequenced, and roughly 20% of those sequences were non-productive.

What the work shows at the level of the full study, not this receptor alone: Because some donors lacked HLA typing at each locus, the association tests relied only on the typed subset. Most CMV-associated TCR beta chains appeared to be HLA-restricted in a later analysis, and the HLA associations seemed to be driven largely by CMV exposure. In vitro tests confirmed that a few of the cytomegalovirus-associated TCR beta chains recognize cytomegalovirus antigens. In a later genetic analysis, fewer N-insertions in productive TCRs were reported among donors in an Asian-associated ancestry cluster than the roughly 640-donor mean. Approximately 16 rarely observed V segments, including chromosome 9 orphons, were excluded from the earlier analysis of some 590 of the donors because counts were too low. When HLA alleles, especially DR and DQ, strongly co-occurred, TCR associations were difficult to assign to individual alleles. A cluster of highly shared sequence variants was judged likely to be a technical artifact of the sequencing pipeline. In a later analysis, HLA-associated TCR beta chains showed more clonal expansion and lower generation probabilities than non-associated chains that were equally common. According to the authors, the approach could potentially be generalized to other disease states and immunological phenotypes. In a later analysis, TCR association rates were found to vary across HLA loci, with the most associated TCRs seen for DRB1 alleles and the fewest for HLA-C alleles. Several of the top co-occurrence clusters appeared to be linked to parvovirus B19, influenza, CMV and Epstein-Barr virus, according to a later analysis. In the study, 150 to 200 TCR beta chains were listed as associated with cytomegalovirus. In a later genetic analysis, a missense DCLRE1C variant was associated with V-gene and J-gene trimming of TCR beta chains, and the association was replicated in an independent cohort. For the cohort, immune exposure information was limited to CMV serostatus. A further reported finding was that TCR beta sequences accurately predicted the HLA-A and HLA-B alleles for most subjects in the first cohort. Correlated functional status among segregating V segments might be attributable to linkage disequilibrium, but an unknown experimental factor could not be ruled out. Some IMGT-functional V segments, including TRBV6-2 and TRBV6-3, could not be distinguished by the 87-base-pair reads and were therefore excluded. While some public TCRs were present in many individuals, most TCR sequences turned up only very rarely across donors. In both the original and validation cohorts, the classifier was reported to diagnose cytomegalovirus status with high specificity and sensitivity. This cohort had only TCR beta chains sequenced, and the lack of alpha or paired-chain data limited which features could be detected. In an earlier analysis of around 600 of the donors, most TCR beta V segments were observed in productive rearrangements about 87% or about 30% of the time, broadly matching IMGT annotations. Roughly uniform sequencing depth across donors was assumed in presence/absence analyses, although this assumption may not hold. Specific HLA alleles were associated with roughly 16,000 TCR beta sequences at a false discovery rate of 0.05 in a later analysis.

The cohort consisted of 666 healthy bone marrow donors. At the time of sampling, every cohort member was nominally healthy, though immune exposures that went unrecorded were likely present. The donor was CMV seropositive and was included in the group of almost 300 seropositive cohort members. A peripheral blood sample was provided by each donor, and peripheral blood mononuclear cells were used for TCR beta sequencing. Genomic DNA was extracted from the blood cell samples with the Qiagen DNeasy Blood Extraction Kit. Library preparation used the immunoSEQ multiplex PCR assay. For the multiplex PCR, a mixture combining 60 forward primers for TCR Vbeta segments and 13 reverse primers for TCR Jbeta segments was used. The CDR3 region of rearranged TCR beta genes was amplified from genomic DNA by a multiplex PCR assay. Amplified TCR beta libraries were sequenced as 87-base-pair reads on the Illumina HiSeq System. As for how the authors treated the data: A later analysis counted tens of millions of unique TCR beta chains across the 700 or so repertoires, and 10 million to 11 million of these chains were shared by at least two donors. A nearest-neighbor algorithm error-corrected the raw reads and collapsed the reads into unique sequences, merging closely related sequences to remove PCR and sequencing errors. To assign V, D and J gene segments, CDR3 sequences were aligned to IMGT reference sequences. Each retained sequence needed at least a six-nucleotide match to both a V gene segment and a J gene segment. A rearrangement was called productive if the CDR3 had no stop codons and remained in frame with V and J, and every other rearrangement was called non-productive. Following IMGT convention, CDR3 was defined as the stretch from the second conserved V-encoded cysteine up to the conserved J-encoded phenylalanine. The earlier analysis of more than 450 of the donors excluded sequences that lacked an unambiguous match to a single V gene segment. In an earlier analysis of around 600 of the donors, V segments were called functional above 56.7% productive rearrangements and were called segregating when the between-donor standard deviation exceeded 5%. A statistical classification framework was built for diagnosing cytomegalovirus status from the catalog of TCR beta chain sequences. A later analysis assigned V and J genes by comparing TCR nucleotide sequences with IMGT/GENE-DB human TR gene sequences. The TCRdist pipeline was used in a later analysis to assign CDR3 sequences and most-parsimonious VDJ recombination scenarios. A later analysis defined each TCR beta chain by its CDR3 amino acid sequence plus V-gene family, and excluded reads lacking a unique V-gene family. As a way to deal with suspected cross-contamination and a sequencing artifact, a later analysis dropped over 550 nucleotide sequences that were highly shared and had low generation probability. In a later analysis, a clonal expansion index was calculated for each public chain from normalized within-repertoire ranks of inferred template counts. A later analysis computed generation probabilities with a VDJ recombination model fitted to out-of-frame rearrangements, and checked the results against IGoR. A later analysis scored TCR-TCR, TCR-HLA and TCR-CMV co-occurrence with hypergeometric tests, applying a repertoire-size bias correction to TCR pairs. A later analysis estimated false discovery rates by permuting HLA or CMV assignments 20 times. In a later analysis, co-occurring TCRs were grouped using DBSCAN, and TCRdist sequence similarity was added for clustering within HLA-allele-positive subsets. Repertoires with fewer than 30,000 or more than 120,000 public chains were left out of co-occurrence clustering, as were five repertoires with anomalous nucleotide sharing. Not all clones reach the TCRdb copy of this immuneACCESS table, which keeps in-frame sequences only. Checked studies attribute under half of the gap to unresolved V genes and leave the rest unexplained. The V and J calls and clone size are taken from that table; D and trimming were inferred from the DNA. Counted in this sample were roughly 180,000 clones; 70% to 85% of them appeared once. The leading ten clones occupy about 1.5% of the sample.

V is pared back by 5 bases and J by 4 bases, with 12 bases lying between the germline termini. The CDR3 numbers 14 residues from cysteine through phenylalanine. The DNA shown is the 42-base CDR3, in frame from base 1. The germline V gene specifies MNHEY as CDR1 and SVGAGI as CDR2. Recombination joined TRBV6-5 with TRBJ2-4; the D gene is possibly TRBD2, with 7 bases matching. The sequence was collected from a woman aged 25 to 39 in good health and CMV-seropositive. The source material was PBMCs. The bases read TGTGCCAGCAGTAGGGGGGGGGAAAAAAACATTCAGTACTTC. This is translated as CASSRGGEKNIQYF.